The source of this T cell receptor beta chain is a study of blood T cell repertoires in COVID-19. Study as a whole: Whether acute or convalescent, the COVID-19 samples came from the United States, Italy and Spain. Sample material is recorded as cDNA or gDNA derived from T cells, B-cell-depleted T cells, or PBMCs.

Data came from immunoSEQ multiplex PCR; TCRdb stores just in-frame clones and leaves some out. The sample carries some 110,000 clones, around 81% recorded once. The CDR3 is 13 residues long. Trimming at V came to 6 bases and at J to 1 base, leaving 2 bases not matched to a gene. The germline V gene encodes CDR1 SQVTM and CDR2 ANQGSEA. This clone was seen only once. The receptor's source is a woman in her 70s with acute or convalescent COVID-19. V and J are TRBV29-1 and TRBJ1-1, with 10 bases aligning to TRBD1. Sequencing was performed on peripheral blood. CDR3 residues: CSVRQGANTEAFF. CDR3 nucleotides: TGCAGCGTAAGACAGGGGGCGAACACTGAAGCTTTCTTT.